Given below is one T cell receptor beta chain in context. This entry comes from a study of tumor-infiltrating lymphocytes in localized non-small cell lung cancer. Whole-study context: Patients included smokers and never-smokers with various histologies, some sampled after neoadjuvant chemotherapy.

This CDR3 has 16 amino acids. Germline assignment: CDR1 GTSNPN and CDR2 SVGIG (reference sequence). Deletions cut 4 bases from V and 9 bases from J, with 25 bases between. Assay used: immunoSEQ multiplex PCR; TCRdb lists only in-frame clones, some missing. The sample consists of under 10,000 clones, over 70% of them appearing once. The chain links TRBV30 to TRBJ2-1; TRBD2 is a possible D gene (6 bases). The source is a human donor with non-small cell lung cancer. The source material was uninvolved lung tissue not adjacent to the tumor. The CDR3 sequence: CAWTAGGTHFTGEQFF. CDR3 in DNA: TGTGCCTGGACGGCGGGCGGGACCCACTTTACGGGTGAGCAGTTCTTC.